This T cell receptor beta chain was retrieved from a study of Graves' ophthalmopathy and Graves' hyperthyroidism (dated by TCRdb to 2016 to 2019). The study in broad terms: A patient counted as having stable hyperthyroidism if there was no progression to ophthalmopathy within 18 months of follow-up. TCR beta repertoire signatures were used to distinguish Graves' ophthalmopathy from Graves' hyperthyroidism and to predict progression to ophthalmopathy. In total, around 130 blood samples were TCR-sequenced: around 42 ophthalmopathy, 75 hyperthyroidism and about 17 hyperthyroidism-to-ophthalmopathy patients. To explore V-J signatures that separate ophthalmopathy from hyperthyroidism, a discovery set of about a hundred patients was enrolled, consisting of about 43 with ophthalmopathy and under 65 with stable hyperthyroidism. For independent validation, a separate cohort was made up of 18 hyperthyroidism patients plus 17 patients who later progressed from hyperthyroidism to ophthalmopathy. In six or seven hyperthyroidism patients, the T-cell repertoires found in thyroid tissue were compared with those found in blood. Following sampling, methimazole starting at 30 mg daily was administered to hyperthyroidism patients, and high-dose intravenous methylprednisolone was administered to ophthalmopathy patients.

This clonotype showed up just a few times. It lacks a known antigen. Base qualities were left out, and no much larger clone turns up one base away. TCR beta CDR3 regions were amplified from RNA transcripts for repertoire sequencing. The first round of RT-PCR was done with HTBI primers and the Qiagen OneStep RT-PCR kit, and was followed by a second round of multiplex PCR, then size selection and purification. Libraries were sequenced on an Illumina HiSeq2000 using paired-end 100 bp reads. In the paper's pipeline: SOAPnuke was used to process the reads, removing any read that contained adapters or uncalled bases, had a mean Phred below 15, or lacked an exact match to the constant primer or identifier. High-quality paired reads were merged with COPE v1.2.5. Clonotypes were defined as unique nucleotide sequences and were aligned to IMGT TRB V, D and J references using MiTCR v1.1. The analysis was limited to V-J combinations with a frequency above 0.0001, which together covered approximately 99% of repertoires. A TCR clonal expansion and chaos score per V-J combination was defined as the ratio of F50 clonal expansion to chaos observed in the TCRdist matrix. Welch's t-statistics and random forest were used to reduce features to about a dozen V-J combinations, which were fed into a naive Bayes classifier. Thyroid-blood repertoire similarity was quantified with the Morisita-Horn index. TCRdb reprocessed the public reads (quality trimming at Q25 with fastp, clone calling with MiXCR) and kept in-frame beta chains. Every CDR3 protein is listed once, alongside the most common genes and DNA of its rows. Clone size and V and J calls follow TCRdb, not the original study. The sample contains over a million distinct CDR3 sequences, about two fifths of them found a single time. Around 10% of the sample is held by the ten biggest clonotypes.

The V and J ends are trimmed by 3 bases and 5 bases, leaving 14 bases between them. The CDR3, from cysteine to phenylalanine, totals 14 residues. Just the 42-base CDR3 DNA is kept, in frame starting at base 1. As encoded in the germline V gene, CDR1 is SGHRS while CDR2 is YFSETQ. Overall study results and their limits: In validation, the model predicted ophthalmopathy progression with about 71% sensitivity and 72.22% specificity; 12 predicted patients were CT-confirmed with GO in a median of approximately six months. The 13-signature model separated ophthalmopathy from stable hyperthyroidism with about 86% sensitivity and around 84% specificity in cross-validation, and 80%/75% in the test set. Among expanded thyroid clonotypes with frequency above 0.001, most also showed up in blood, which suggests that blood repertoires may reflect the thyroid immune response. No statistical method was used to set the sample size in advance, and the investigators knew which group each participant was assigned to.

Hyperthyroidism patients were newly diagnosed, with disease duration under 2 months, and aged 18 to 65 years. Patients with other autoimmune diseases, uncontrolled infections, pregnancy or lactation were excluded. Clinical symptoms, serum thyroxine, TRAb, thyroid ultrasound and orbital computed tomography formed the basis of the diagnosis. Total RNA was extracted using Trizol reagent, and RNA quality was checked on an Agilent 2100 Bioanalyzer. The TCR sequence derives from an adult man with Graves' hyperthyroidism. Sequences were obtained from peripheral blood or thyroid tissue (not recorded which). The rearrangement combines TRBV5-1 with TRBJ1-2; the D gene remains uncertain. In nucleotides, the sequence is TGCGCCAGCAGCTCGTATTCTTTTGGGTATGGCTACACCTTC. Translated, this gives CASSSYSFGYGYTF. Here the CDR3 is joined to the reference TRBV5-1 and TRBJ1-2 genes, and the full variable domain is: KAGVTQTPRYLIKTRGQQVTLSCSPISGHRSVSWYQQTPGQGLQFLFEYFSETQRNKGNFPGRFSGRQFSNSRSEMNVSTLELGDSALYLCASSSYSFGYGYTFGSGTRLTVV.